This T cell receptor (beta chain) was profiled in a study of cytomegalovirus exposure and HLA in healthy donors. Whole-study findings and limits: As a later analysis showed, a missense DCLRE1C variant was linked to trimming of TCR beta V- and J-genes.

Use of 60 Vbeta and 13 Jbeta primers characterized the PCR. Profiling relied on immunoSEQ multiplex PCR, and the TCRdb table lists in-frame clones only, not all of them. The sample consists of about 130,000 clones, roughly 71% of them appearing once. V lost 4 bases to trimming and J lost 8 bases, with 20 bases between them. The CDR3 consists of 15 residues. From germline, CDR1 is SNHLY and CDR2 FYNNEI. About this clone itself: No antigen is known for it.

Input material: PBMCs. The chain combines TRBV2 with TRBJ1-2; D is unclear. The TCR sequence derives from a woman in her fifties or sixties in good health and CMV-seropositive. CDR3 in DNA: TGTGCCAGCAGTGGAGGCGGGCTAGGGTTAGAGGGCTACACCTTC. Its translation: CASSGGGLGLEGYTF.